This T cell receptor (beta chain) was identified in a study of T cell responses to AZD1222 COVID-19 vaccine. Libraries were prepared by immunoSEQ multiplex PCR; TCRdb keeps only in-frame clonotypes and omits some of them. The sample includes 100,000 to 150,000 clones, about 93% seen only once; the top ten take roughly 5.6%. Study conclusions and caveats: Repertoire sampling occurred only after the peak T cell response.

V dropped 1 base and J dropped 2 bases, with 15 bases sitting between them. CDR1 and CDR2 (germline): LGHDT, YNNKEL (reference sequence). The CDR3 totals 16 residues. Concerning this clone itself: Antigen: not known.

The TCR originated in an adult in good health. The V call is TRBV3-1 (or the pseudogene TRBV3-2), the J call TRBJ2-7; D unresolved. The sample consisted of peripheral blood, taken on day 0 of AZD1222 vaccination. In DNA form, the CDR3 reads TGTGCCAGCAGCCAAGTCCAGATGTCCGGTACCTACGAGCAGTACTTC. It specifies CASSQVQMSGTYEQYF.